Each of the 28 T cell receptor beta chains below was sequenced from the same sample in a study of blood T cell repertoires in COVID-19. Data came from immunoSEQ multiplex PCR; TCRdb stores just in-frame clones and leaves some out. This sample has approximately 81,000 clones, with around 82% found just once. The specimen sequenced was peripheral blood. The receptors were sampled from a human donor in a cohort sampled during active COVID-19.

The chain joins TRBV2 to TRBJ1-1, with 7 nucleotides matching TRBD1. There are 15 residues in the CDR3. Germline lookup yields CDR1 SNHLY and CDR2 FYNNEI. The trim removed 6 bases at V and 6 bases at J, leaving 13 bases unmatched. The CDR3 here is CASRDDRAVGAEAFF. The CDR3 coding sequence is TGTGCCAGCAGGGATGACAGGGCGGTTGGTGCTGAAGCTTTCTTT.

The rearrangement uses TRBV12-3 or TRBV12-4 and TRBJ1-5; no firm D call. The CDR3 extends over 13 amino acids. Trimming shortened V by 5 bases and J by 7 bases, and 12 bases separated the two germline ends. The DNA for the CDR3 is TGTGCCAGCAGTCCGGGCTCGGGGCAGCCCCAGCATTTT. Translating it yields CASSPGSGQPQHF.

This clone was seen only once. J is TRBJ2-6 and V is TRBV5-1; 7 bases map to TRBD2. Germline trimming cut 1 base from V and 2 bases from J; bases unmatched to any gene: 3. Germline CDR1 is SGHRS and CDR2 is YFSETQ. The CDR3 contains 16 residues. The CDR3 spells CASSLKGRAGANVLTF. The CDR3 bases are TGCGCCAGCAGCTTGAAGGGGAGGGCTGGGGCCAACGTCCTGACTTTC.

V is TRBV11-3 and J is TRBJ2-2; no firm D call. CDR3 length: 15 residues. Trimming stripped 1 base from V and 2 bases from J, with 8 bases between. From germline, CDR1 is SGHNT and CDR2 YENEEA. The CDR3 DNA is TGTGCCAGCAGCTTAGGAGGATTAAACACCGGGGAGCTGTTTTTT. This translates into CASSLGGLNTGELFF.

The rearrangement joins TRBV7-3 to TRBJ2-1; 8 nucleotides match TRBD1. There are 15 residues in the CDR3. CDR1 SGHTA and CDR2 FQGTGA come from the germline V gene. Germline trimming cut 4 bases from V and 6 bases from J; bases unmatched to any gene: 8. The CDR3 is CASSWTGIVGNEQFF. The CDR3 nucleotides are TGTGCCAGCAGCTGGACAGGGATAGTCGGCAATGAGCAGTTCTTC.

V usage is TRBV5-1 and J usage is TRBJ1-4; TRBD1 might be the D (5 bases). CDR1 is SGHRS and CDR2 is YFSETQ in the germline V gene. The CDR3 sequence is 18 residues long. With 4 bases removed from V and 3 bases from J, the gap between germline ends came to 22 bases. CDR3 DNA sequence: TGCGCCAGCAGCCAGGGCAGGGTTGGGCAGGCAGCTAATGAAAAACTGTTTTTT. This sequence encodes CASSQGRVGQAANEKLFF.

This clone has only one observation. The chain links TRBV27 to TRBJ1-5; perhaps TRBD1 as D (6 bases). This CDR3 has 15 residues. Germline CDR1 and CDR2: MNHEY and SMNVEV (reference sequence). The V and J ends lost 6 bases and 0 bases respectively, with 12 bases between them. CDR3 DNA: TGTGCCAGCAGCCTGACAGGTTTTAGCAATCAGCCCCAGCATTTT. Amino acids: CASSLTGFSNQPQHF.

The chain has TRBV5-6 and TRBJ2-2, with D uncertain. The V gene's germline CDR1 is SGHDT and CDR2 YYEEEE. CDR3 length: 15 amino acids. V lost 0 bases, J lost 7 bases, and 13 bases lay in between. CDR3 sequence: CASSLGFPELGELFF. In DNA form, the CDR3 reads TGTGCCAGCAGCTTGGGGTTCCCTGAGCTCGGGGAGCTGTTTTTT.

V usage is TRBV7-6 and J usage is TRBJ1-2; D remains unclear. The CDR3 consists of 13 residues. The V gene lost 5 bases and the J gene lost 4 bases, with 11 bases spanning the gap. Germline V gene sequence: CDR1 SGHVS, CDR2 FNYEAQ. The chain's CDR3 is CASSPGRLYGYTF. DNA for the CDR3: TGTGCCAGCAGCCCGGGGAGGCTCTATGGCTACACCTTC.

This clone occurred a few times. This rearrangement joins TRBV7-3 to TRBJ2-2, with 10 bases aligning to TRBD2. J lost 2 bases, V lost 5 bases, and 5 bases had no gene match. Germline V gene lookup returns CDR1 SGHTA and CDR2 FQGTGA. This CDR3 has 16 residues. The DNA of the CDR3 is TGTGCCAGCAGCGTTACTAGCGGGACTAACACCGGGGAGCTGTTTTTT. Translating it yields CASSVTSGTNTGELFF.

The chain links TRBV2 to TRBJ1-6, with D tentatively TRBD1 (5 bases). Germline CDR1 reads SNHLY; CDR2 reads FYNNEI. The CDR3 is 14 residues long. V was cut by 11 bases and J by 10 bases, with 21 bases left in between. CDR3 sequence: CASGGELGTSPLHF. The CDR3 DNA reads TGTGCCTCCGGGGGGGAATTGGGGACGTCACCCCTCCACTTT.

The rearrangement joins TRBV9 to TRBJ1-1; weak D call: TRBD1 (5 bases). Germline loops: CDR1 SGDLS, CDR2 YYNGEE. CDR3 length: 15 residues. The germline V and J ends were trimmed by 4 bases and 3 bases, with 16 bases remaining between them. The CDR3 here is CASSPQAQGHTEAFF. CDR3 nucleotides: TGTGCCAGCAGCCCACAGGCCCAAGGGCACACTGAAGCTTTCTTT.

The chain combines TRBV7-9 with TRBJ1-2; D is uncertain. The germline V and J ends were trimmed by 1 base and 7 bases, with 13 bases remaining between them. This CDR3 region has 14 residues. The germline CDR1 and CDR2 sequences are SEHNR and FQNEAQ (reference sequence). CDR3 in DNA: TGTGCCAGCAGCTTAGAGACCCGACTTCCTGGCTACACCTTC. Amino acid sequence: CASSLETRLPGYTF.

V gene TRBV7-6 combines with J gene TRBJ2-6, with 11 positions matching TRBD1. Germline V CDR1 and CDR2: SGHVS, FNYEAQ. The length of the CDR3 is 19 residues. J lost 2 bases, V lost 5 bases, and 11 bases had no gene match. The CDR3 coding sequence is TGTGCCAGCAGCCGACAGGGGACAGGGGGTATTGCTGGGGCCAACGTCCTGACTTTC. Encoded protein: CASSRQGTGGIAGANVLTF. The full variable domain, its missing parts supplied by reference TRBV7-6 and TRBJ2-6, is GAGVSQSPRYKVTKRGQDVALRCDPISGHVSLYWYRQALGQGPEFLTYFNYEAQQDKSGLPNDRFSAERPEGSISTLTIQRTEQRDSAMYRCASSRQGTGGIAGANVLTFGAGSRLTVL.

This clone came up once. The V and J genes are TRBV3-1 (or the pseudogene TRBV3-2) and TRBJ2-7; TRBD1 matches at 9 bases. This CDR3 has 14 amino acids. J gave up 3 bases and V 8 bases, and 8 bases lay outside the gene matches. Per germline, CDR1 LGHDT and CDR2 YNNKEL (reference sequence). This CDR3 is CASAMWDRDYEQYF. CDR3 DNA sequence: TGTGCCAGCGCGATGTGGGACAGGGACTACGAGCAGTACTTC.

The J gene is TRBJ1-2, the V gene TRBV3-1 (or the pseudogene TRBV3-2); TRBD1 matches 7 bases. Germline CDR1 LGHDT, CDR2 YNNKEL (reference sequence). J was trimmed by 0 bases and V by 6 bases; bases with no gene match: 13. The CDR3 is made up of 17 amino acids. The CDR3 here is CASRLEGEGAPNYGYTF. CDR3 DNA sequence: TGTGCCAGCAGATTGGAAGGAGAGGGGGCCCCTAACTATGGCTACACCTTC.

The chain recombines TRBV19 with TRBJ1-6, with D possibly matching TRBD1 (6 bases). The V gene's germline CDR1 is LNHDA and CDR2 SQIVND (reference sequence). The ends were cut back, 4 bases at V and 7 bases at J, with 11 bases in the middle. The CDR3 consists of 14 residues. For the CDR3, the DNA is TGTGCCAGTAGTAGCTGGACAGCCAATTCACCCCTCCACTTT. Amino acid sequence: CASSSWTANSPLHF.

CDR3 DNA sequence: TGTGCCAGCAGCTTAGAGCGAGAAAAACTGTTTTTT. It codes for CASSLEREKLFF. The gene calls are TRBV7-2 and TRBJ1-4, with D unclear. The CDR3 is 12 residues long. V was shortened by 1 base and J by 8 bases, with 5 bases between the two germline ends. Germline CDR1 and CDR2: SGHTA and FQGNSA.

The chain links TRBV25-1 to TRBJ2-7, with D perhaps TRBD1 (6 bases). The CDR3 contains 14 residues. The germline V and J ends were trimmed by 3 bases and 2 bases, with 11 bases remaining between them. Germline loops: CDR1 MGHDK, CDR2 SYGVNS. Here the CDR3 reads CASSELGATYEQYF. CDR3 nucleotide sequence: TGTGCCAGCAGTGAGTTGGGGGCGACCTACGAGCAGTACTTC.

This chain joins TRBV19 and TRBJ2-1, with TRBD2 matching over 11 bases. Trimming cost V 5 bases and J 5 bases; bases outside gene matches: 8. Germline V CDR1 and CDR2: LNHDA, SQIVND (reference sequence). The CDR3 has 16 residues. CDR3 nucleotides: TGTGCCAGTAGTGTATTAGCGGGGGGGAACGACAATGAGCAGTTCTTC. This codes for CASSVLAGGNDNEQFF.

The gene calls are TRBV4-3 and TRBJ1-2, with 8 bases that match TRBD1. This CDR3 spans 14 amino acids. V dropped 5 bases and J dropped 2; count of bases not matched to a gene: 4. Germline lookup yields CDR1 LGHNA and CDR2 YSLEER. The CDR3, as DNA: TGCGCCAGCAGCACGCGGACAGGGAACTATGGCTACACCTTC. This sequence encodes CASSTRTGNYGYTF.

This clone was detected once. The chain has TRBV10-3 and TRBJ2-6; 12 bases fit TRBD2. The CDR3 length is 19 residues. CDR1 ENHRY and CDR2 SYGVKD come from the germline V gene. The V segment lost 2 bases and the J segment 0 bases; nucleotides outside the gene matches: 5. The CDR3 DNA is TGTGCCATCAGTGAGACTAGCGGGGGGACCCTCTCTGGGGCCAACGTCCTGACTTTC. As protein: CAISETSGGTLSGANVLTF.

CDR3 amino acids: CASSKDRPRGKLFF. Here the CDR3 DNA reads TGTGCCAGCAGCAAGGACAGGCCCAGGGGGAAACTGTTTTTT. The chain couples TRBV6-2 or TRBV6-3 to TRBJ1-4, with 7 bases that match TRBD1. The CDR3 runs 14 residues. The germline V gene has CDR1 MNHEY and CDR2 SVGEGT. The ends lost 6 bases at V and 11 bases at J; junction bases unmatched: 12.

The CDR3 nucleotides read TGTGAAAGACTGCTGCTAGCGGGGAAATCCTATGAGCAGTTCTTC. Translated, it gives CERLLLAGKSYEQFF. The rearrangement links TRBV27 to TRBJ2-1; TRBD2 matches at 9 bases. Germline assignment: CDR1 MNHEY and CDR2 SMNVEV (reference sequence). The CDR3 covers 15 residues.

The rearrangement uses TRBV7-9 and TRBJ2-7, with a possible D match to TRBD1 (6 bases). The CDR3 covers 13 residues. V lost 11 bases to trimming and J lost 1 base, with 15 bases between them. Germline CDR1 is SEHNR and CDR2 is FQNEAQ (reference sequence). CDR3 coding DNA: TGTGCCGTCGGTCGGGACACTTCCTACGAGCAGTACTTC. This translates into CAVGRDTSYEQYF.

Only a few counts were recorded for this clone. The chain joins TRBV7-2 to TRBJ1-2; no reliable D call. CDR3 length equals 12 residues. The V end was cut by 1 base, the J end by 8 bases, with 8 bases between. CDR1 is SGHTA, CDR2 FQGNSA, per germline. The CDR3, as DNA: TGTGCCAGCAGCTTAGGAGGGAAAGGCTACACCTTC. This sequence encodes CASSLGGKGYTF.

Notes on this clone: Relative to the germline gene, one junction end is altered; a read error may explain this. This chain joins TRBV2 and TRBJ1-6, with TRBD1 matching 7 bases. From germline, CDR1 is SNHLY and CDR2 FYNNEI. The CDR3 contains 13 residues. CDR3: CASVGDRDSPLHF. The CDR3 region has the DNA TGTGCCAGCGTCGGCGACAGGGATTCGCCCCTCCACTTT.

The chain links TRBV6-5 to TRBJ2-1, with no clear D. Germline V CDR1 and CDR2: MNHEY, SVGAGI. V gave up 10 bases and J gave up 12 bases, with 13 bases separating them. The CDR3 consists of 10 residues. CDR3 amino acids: CAIGSEVQFF. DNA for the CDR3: TGTGCCATTGGGTCCGAGGTGCAGTTCTTC.